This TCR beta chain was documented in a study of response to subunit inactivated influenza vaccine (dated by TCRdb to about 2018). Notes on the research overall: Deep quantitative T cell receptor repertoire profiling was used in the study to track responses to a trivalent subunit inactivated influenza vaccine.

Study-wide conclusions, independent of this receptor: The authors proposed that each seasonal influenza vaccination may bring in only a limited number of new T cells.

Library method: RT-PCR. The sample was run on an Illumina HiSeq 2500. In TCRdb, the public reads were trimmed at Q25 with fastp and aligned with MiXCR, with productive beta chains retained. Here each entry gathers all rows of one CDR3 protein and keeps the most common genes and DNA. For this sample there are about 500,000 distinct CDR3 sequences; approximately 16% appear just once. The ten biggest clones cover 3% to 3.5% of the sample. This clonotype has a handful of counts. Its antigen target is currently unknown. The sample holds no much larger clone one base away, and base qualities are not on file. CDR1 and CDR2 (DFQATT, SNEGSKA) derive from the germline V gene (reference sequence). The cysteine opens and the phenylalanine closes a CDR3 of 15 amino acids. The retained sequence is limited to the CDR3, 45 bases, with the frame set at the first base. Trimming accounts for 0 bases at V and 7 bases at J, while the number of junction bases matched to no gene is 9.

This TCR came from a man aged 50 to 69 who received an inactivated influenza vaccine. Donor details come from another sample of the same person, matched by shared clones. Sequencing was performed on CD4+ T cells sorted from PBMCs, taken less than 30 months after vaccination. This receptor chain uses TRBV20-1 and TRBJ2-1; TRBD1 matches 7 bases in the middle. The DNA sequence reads TGCAGTGCTAGAGACCCCAGGGGGTTCATTAATGAGCAGTTCTTC. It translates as CSARDPRGFINEQFF.